This section outlines one TCR beta chain sequence together with its context. This record comes from a study of shared clonotypes between healthy human individuals. Trimming removed 1 base at V and 6 bases at J, with 6 bases between. Germline-derived CDR1 and CDR2 are SGHTA and FQGNSA. This CDR3 is built from 13 residues. CD45RO-negative cells were positively selected for CCR7, leaving out terminally differentiated effector memory CD45RA+ cells. An assay was performed, and its level was deep. TCRdb's table, derived via immunoSEQ multiplex PCR, lists solely in-frame clones and lacks some. This table has just over 2,000,000 clones, about 95% appearing once.

The gene calls are TRBV7-2 and TRBJ2-2; D gene unclear. This TCR came from a man younger than 35 in good health. The specimen sequenced was naive CD8+ T cells sorted from blood. The CDR3 sequence: CASSLGWSGELFF. The CDR3 DNA reads TGTGCCAGCAGCTTAGGATGGTCCGGGGAGCTGTTTTTT.